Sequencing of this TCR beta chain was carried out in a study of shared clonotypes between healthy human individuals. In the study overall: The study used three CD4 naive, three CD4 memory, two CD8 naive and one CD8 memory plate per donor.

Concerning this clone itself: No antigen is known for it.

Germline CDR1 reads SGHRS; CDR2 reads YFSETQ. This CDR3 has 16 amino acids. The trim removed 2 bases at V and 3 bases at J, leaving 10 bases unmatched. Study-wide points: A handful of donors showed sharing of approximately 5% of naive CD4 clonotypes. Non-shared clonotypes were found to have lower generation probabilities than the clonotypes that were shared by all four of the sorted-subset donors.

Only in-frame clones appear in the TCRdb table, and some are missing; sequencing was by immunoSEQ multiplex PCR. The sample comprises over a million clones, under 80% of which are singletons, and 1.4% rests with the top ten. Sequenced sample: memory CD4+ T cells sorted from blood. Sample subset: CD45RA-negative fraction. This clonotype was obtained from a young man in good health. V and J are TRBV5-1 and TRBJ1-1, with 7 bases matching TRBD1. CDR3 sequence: CASSFRQGQRDTEAFF. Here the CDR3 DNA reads TGCGCCAGCAGCTTCCGACAGGGTCAGAGGGACACTGAAGCTTTCTTT.